Reported below is one TCR beta chain. Seattle researchers signed up patients amid active infection and tracked them longitudinally. Authors' data handling: Amplification of reference gene primers provided the estimated nucleated cell counts. Only in-frame clones appear in the TCRdb table, and some are missing; sequencing was by immunoSEQ multiplex PCR. V and J calls and clone size are as listed in that table; D and trimming were resolved from the DNA. The sample comprises more than 150,000 clones, 94% of which are singletons, and roughly 0.7% rests with the top ten. The data originate from a study of blood T cell repertoires in COVID-19. Study-wide background: Sites in the United States, Italy and Spain provided acute and convalescent COVID-19 samples. Nucleic acid was either cDNA or gDNA, and it came from T cells, B-cell-depleted T cells, or PBMCs.

Germline loops: CDR1 LGHDT, CDR2 YNNKEL (reference sequence). V was clipped by 2 bases and J by 6 bases, with 10 bases between them. The CDR3 extends over 14 amino acids. This chain connects TRBV3-1 (or the pseudogene TRBV3-2) to TRBJ2-2; a possible D gene is TRBD1 (5 bases). Material: peripheral blood. This receptor was obtained from a man aged 25-45 years with COVID-19, enrolled during active disease. In nucleotides, the CDR3 is TGTGCCAGCAGCCAACAGGGTCCAGCCGGGGAGCTGTTTTTT. Translated: CASSQQGPAGELFF.